This T cell receptor (beta chain) was sequenced in a study of blood T cell repertoires in COVID-19 (dated by TCRdb to the early 2020s). A note on the overall study: Samples from collaborators originated in the United States, Italy and Spain and spanned both the acute and convalescent phases of COVID-19. Deeply sampled blood TCRbeta repertoires from subjects exposed to, actively infected with, or recovered from COVID-19 were included in the dataset. The repertoires were released in a freely available public database meant as a resource for research on the immune response to SARS-CoV-2. HLA class I and class II types, where available, came from metadata supplied by the sample provider rather than from assay-based typing. Samples came from the ongoing ImmuneRACE study (first 160 participants) plus 1,254 subjects from 6 global collaborators. A de-identified subject ID, COVID-19 status, age in years and sex were almost always included in the sample metadata. The material from the prospective study consisted of cDNA or gDNA derived from T cells, B-cell-depleted T cells, or PBMCs. Overall results and qualifications from the work: The amount of clinical and demographic metadata varied by source and participant and was provided uncurated.

A note on this clone: Its antigen is still unknown. Per-base qualities were not stored, and no clone one base away is much larger.

According to the germline V gene, CDR1 reads ENHRY and CDR2 reads SYGVKD. V loses 0 bases, J loses 3 bases, and the germline ends lie 17 bases apart. The cysteine opens and the phenylalanine closes a CDR3 of 17 amino acids. Just CDR3 DNA is preserved here, 51 bases in frame from base 1. TCRbeta CDR3 regions were amplified from genomic DNA using the immunoSEQ Assay, a bias-controlled multiplex PCR. From the authors' description of their analysis: The number of nucleated cells in each sample was estimated by amplification of reference gene primers within the assay. To quantify the absolute abundance of each unique TCRbeta CDR3 rearrangement, sequence reads were collapsed and filtered. Productive Simpson clonality was computed per sample as the square root of Simpson's diversity index over productive rearrangements. What TCRdb holds here is the immuneACCESS table cut down to in-frame rearrangements. Part of the clones is not present; checked against another copy, under half of the missing clones reflect an unresolved V gene, and the others are unexplained. That table gives V, J and clone size, and the DNA gave D and trimming. The table for this sample lists a few hundred thousand clones; under 90% of them were counted only once. The ten largest clones take up 8.5% to 12% of the sample.

Participants in the prospective study were aged 18 to 89 years, lived in 24 United States geographic areas, and enrolled through a virtual design. To assign participants to cohorts, the prospective study relied on clinical history that participants themselves reported in a screening survey and a study questionnaire. Recovered participants in ImmuneRACE Cohort 3 were defined by two consecutive negative NP/OP PCR tests, clearance by a healthcare professional, or resolution of symptoms. Mobile phlebotomists in the prospective study collected whole blood, serum and a nasopharyngeal or oropharyngeal swab from every participant. Additional blood draws and questionnaires over an approximately two-month period could optionally be provided by prospective study participants. Blood samples from the prospective study were shipped frozen or at room temperature prior to DNA extraction.

This chain is built from TRBV10-3 and TRBJ1-1; no D gene is confidently identified. Sequenced sample: PBMCs or T cells enriched from blood (not recorded which). This TCR was recovered from a woman under 30 who had recovered from COVID-19. The encoded CDR3 is CAISESGGPKRDTEAFF. The bases are TGTGCCATCAGTGAGTCGGGAGGGCCGAAAAGGGACACTGAAGCTTTCTTT.